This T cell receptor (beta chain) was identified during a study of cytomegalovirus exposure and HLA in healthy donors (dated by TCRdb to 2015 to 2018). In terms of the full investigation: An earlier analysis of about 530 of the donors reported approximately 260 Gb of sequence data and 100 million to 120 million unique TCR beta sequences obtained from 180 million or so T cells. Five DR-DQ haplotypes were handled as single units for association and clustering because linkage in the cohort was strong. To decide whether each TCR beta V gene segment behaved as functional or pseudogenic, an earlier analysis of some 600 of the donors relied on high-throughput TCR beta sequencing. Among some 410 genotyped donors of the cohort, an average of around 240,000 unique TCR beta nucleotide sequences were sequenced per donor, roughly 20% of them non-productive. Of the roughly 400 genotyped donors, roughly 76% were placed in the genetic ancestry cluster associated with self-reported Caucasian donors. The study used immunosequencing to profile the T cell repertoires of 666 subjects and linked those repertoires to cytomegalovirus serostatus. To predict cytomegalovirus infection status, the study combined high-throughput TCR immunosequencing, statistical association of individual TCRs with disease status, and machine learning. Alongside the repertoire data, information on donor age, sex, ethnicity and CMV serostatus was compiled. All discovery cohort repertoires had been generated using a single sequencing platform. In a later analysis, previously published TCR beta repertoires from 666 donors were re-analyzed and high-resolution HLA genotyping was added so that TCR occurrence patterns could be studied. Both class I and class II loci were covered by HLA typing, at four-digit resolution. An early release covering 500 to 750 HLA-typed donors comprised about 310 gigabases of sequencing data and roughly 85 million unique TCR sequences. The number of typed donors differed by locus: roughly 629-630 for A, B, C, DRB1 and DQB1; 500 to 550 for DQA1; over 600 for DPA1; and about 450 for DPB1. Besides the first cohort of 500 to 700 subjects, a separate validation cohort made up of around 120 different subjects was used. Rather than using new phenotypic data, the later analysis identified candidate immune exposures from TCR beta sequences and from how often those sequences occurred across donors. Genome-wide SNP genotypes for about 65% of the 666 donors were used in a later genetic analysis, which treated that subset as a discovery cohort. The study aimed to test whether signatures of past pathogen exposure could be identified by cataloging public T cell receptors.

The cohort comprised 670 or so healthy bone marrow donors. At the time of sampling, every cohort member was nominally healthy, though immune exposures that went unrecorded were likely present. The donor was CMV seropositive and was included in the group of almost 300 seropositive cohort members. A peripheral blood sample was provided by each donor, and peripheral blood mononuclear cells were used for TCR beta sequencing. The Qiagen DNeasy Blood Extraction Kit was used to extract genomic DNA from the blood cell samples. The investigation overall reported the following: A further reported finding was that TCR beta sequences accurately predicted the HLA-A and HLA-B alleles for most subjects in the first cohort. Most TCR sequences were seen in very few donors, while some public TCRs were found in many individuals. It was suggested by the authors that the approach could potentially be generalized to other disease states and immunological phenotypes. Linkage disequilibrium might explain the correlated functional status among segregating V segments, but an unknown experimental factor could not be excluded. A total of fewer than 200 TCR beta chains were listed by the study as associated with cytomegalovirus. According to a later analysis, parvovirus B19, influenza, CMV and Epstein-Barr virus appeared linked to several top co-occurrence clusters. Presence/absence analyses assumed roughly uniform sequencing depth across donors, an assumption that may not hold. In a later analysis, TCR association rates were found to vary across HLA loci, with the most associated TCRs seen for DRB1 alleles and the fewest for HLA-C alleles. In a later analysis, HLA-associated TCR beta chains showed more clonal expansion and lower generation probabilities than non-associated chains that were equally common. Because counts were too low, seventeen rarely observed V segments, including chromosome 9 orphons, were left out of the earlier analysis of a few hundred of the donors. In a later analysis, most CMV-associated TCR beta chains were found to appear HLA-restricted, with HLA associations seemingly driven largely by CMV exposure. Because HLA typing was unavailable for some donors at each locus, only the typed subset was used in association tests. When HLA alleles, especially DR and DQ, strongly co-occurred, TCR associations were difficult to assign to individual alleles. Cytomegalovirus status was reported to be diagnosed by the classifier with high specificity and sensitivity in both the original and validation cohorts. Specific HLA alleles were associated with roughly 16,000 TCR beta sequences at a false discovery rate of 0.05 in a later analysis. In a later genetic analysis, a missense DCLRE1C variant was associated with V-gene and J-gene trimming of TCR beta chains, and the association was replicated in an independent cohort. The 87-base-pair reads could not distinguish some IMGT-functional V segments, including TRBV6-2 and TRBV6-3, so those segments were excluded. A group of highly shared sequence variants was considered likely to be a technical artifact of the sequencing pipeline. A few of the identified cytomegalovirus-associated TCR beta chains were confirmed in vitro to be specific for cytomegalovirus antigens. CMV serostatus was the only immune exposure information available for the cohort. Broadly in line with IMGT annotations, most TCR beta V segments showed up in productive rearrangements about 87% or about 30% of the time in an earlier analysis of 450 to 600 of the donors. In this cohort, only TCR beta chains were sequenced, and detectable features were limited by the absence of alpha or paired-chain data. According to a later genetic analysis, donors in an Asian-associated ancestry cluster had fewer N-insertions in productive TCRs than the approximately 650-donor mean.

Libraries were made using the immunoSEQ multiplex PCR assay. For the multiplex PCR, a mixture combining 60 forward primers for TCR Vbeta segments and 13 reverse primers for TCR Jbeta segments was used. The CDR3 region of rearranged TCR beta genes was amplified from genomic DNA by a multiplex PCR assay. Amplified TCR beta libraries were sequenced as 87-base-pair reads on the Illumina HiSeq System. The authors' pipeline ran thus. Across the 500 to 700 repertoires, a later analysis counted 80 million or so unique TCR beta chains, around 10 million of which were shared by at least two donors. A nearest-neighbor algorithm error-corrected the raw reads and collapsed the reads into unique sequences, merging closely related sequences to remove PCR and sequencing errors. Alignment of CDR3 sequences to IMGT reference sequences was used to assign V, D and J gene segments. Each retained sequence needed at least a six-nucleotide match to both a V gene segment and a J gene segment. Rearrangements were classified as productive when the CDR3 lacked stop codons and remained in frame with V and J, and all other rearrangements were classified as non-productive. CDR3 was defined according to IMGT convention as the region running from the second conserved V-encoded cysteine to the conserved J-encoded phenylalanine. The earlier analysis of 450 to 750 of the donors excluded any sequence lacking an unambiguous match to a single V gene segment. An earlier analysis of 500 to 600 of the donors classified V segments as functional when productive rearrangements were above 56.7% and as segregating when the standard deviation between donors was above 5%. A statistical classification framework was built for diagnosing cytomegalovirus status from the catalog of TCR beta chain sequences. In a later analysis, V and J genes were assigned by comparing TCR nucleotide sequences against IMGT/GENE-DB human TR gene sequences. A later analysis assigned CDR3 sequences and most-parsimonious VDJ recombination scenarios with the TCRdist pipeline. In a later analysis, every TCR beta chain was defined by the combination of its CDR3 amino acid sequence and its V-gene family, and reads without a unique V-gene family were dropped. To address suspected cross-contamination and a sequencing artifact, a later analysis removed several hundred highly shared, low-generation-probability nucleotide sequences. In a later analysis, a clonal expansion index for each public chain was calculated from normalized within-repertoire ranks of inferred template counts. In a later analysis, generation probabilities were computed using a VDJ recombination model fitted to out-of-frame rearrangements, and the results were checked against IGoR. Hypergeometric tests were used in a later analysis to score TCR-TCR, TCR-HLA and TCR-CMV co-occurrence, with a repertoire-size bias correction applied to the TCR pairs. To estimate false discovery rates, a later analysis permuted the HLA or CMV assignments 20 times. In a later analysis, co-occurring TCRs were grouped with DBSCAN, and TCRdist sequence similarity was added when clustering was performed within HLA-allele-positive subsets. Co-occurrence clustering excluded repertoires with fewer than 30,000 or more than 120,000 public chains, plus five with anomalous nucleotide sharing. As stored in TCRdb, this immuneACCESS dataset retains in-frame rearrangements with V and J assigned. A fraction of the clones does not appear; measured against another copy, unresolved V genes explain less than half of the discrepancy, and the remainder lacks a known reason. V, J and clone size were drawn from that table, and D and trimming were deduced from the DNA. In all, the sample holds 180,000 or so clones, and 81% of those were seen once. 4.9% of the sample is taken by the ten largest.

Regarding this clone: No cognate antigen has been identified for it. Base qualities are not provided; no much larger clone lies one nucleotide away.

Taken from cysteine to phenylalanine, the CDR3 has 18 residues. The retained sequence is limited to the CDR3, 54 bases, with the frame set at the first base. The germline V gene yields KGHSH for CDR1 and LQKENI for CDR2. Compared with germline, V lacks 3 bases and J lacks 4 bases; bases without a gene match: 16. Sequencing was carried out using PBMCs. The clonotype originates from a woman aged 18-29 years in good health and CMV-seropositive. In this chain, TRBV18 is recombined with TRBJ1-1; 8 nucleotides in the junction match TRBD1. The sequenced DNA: TGTGCCAGCTCACCGGTAGCCGGGACAGGAGCGTTGGGCACTGAAGCTTTCTTT. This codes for CASSPVAGTGALGTEAFF.